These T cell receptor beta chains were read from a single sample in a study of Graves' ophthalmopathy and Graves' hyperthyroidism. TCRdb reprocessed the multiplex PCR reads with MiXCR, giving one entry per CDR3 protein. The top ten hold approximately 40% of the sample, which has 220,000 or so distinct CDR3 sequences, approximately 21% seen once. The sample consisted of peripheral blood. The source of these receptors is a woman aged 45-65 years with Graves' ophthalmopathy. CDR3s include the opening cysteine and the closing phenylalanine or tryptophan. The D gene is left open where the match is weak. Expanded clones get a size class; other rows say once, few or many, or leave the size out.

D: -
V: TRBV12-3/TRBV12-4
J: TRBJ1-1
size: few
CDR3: CASSLALTEAFF
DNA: TGTGCCAGCAGTTTAGCGCTCACTGAAGCTTTCTTT

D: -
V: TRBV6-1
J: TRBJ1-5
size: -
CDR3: CASSGQLNQPQHF
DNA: TGTGCCAGCAGTGGACAGCTTAATCAGCCCCAGCATTTT

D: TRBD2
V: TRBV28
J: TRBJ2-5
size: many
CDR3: CASRGRLAGETQYF
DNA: TGTGCCAGCAGGGGGCGACTAGCGGGAGAGACCCAGTACTTC

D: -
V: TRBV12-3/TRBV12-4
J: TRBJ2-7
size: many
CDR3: CASSSFGIEQYF
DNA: TGTGCCAGCAGTTCGTTCGGGATTGAGCAGTACTTC

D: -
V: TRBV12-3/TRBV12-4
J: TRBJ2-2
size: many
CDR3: CASSLQTSWTGELFF
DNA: TGTGCCAGCAGTTTACAAACTAGCTGGACCGGGGAGCTGTTTTTT

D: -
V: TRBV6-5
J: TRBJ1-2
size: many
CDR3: CASSYGARRTLYGYTF
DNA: TGTGCCAGCAGTTACGGGGCACGAAGGACCCTCTATGGCTACACCTTC

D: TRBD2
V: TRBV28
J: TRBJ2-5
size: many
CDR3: CASSLAAGGLGSQETQYF
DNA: TGTGCCAGCAGTTTAGCAGCGGGAGGGCTGGGGAGCCAAGAGACCCAGTACTTC

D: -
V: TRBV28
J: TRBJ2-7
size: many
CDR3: CATTGSYEQYF
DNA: TGTGCCACTACAGGGAGTTACGAGCAGTACTTC

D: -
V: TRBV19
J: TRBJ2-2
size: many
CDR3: CASMGQANTGELFF
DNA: TGTGCCAGTATGGGGCAGGCGAACACCGGGGAGCTGTTTTTT

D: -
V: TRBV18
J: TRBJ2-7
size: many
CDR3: CASSLPLAGQYF
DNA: TGTGCCAGCTCACTACCACTAGCCGGGCAGTACTTC

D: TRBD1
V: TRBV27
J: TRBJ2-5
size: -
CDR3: CASSFDRDREETQYF
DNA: TGTGCCAGCAGTTTTGATCGGGACAGGGAAGAGACCCAGTACTTC